The clone carrying this T cell receptor beta chain was counted between two and nine times. Its cognate antigen is unknown. CDR1 and CDR2 from the germline V gene are SGHNT and YENEEA. The CDR3 is 13 amino acids. The trim removed 4 bases at V and 10 bases at J, leaving 9 bases unmatched. Data came from immunoSEQ multiplex PCR; TCRdb stores just in-frame clones and leaves some out. The table shows 70,000 or so clones, with less than 95% occurring only once. This entry is derived from a study of cytomegalovirus exposure and HLA in healthy donors. Study-wide results and caveats: The authors enumerated around 150 TCR beta chains as linked to cytomegalovirus. With high specificity and sensitivity, the classifier reportedly diagnosed cytomegalovirus status. In vitro, a few CMV-associated chains proved specific for CMV antigens.

The sequence was collected from a woman aged 18-29 years in good health and CMV-seropositive. The material sequenced was PBMCs. The chain combines TRBV11-3 with TRBJ1-1, with 7 nucleotides matching TRBD1. CDR3 coding DNA: TGTGCCAGCAGCTCTTCGAGACAGGGTCCAGCTTTCTTT. Translated, it gives CASSSSRQGPAFF. Based on the CDR3 plus reference TRBV11-3 and TRBJ1-1, the full variable domain is EAGVVQSPRYKIIEKKQPVAFWCNPISGHNTLYWYLQNLGQGPELLIRYENEEAVDDSQLPKDRFSAERLKGVDSTLKIQPAELGDSAVYLCASSSSRQGPAFFGQGTRLTVV.